This T cell receptor (beta chain) was sequenced in a study of blood T cell repertoires in COVID-19 (TCRdb year 2020). Regarding the research as a whole: The collaborator samples originated in the United States, Italy and Spain and spanned the acute and convalescent phases of COVID-19. The prospective study material was composed of cDNA or gDNA derived from T cells, B-cell-depleted T cells, or PBMCs. The dataset comprised deeply sampled blood TCRbeta repertoires from subjects exposed to, actively infected with, or recovered from COVID-19. The repertoires were made available in a free public database intended to serve as a resource for research on the immune response to SARS-CoV-2. The samples were drawn from two sources: the first 160 participants of the ongoing ImmuneRACE study, and over 950 subjects contributed by 6 global collaborators. The sample metadata nearly always contained a de-identified subject ID, COVID-19 status, age in years and sex. Where HLA class I and class II types were available, the types were taken from metadata supplied by the sample provider, not from assay-based typing. Beyond this particular receptor, the publication reports: The quantity of clinical and demographic metadata differed by source and by participant and was supplied without curation.

As concerns this clone: What this receptor recognizes is not known. No quality values exist for individual bases; no much larger clone is one base distant.

One collaborating source in Seattle enrolled patients while the patients were actively infected and followed the patients over time throughout the course of disease. Whole blood was collected in K2EDTA tubes by collaborating institutions according to the institutions' own protocols. Collaborator samples were shipped for TCRbeta analysis as frozen whole blood, isolated PBMCs, or DNA extracted from either sample type. TCRbeta CDR3 regions were amplified from genomic DNA by means of the immunoSEQ Assay, a bias-controlled multiplex PCR. In the paper's pipeline: The number of nucleated cells in each sample was estimated from the amplification of reference gene primers within the assay. Sequence reads were collapsed and filtered to measure the absolute abundance of every unique TCRbeta CDR3 rearrangement. Productive Simpson clonality was computed per sample as the square root of Simpson's diversity index over productive rearrangements. TCRdb re-hosts the immuneACCESS table, in-frame sequences only. Its copies lack some clones; in the studies checked, an unresolved V gene accounts for under half of them, and the cause for the rest is not known. V and J calls and clone size are copied from that table; D and trimming were computed from the DNA. For this sample the table gives tens of thousands of clones, of which approximately 80% were detected only once. The top ten clonotypes cover 2% to 2.5% of the sample.

Looking up the germline V gene (reference sequence) yields CDR1 MNHEY and CDR2 SMNVEV. Trimming accounts for 7 bases at V and 9 bases at J, while the number of junction bases matched to no gene is 15. The CDR3 has 15 amino acids, counting the end cysteine and phenylalanine. Only CDR3 DNA is held: 45 bases, read in frame from base 1. The material sequenced was peripheral blood. The chain is encoded by TRBV27 joined to TRBJ2-1; 7 bases in the middle match TRBD1. The source of this sequence is a man in his 70s with COVID-19, enrolled during active disease. The encoded CDR3 is CASNLDRPGVSEQFF. The nucleotides are TGTGCCAGCAATCTGGACAGGCCCGGGGTCTCTGAGCAGTTCTTC.